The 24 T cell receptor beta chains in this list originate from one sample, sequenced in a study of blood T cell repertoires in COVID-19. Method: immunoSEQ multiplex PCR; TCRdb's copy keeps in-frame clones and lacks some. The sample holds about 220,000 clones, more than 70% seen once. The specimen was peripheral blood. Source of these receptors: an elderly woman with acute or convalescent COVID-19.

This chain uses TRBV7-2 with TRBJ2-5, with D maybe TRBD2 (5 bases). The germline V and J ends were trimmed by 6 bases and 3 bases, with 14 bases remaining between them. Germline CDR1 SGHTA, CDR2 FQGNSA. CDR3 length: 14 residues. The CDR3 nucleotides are TGTGCCAGCAGAGAGAGGATGGGAGAAGAGACCCAGTACTTC. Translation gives CASRERMGEETQYF.

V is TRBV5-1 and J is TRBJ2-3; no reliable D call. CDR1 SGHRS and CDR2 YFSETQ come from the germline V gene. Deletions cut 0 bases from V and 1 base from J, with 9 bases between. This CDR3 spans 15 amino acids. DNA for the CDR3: TGCGCCAGCAGCTTGGCTAATCCCCGCACAGATACGCAGTATTTT. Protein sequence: CASSLANPRTDTQYF.

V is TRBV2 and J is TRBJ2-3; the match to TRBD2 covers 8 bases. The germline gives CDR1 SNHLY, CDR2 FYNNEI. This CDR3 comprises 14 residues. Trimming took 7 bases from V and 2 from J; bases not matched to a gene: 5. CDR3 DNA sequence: TGTGCCAGCATCGGGGGGGGCGTCACAGATACGCAGTATTTT. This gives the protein CASIGGGVTDTQYF.

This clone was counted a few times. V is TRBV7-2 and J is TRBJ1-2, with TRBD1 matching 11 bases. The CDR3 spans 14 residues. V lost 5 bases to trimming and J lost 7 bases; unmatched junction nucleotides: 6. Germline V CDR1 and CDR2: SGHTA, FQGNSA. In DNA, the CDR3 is TGTGCCAGCAGCACCCGGACAGGGGGCATTGGCTACACCTTC. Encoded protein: CASSTRTGGIGYTF.

In nucleotides, the CDR3 is TGTGCCAGCAGCCAGACCTTAGACAGGGGTGGAAACAATGAGCAGTTCTTC. Translated, it gives CASSQTLDRGGNNEQFF. The rearrangement uses TRBV5-8 and TRBJ2-1; 8 bases are shared with TRBD1. J lost 5 bases, V lost 4 bases, and 14 bases had no gene match. Germline CDR1 and CDR2: SGHTS and YDEGEE. CDR3 size: 17 residues.

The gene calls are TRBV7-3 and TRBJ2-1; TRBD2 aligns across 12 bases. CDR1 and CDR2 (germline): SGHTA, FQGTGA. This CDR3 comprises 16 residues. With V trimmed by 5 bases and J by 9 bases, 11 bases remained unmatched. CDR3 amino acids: CASSQNPSGGAGEQFF. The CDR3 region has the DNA TGTGCCAGCAGCCAAAATCCTAGCGGGGGGGCAGGTGAGCAGTTCTTC.

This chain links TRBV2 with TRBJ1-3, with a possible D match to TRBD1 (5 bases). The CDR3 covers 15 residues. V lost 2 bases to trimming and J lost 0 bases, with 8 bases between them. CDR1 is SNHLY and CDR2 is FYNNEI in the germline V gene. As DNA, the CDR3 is TGTGCCAGCAGTGAACAGGGATTCTCTGGAAACACCATATATTTT. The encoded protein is CASSEQGFSGNTIYF.

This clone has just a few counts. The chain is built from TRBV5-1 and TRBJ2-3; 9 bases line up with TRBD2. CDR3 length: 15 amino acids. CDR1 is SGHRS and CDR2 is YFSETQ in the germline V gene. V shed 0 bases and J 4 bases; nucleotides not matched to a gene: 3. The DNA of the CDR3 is TGCGCCAGCAGCTTGGTTAGCGGGGGCTCAGATACGCAGTATTTT. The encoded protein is CASSLVSGGSDTQYF.

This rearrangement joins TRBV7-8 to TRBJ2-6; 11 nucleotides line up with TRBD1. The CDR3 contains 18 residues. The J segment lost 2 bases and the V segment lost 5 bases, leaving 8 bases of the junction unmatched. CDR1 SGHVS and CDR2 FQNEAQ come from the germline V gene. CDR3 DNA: TGTGCCAGCAGCAAGTGGACAGGGGGCCTTACTGGGGCCAACGTCCTGACTTTC. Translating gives CASSKWTGGLTGANVLTF.

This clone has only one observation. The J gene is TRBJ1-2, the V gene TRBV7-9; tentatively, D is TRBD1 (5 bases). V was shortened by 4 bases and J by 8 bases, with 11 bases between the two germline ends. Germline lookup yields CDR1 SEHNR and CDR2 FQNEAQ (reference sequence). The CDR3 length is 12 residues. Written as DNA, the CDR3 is TGTGCCAGCAGCTCCCAGGGAGGAGGCTACACCTTC. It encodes CASSSQGGGYTF.

This CDR3 reads CASSLGTGGSNSPLHF. The CDR3 region has the DNA TGTGCCAGCAGTTTGGGGACAGGGGGTAGTAATTCACCCCTCCACTTT. The chain links TRBV27 to TRBJ1-6, with TRBD1 matching 11 bases. Germline loops: CDR1 MNHEY, CDR2 SMNVEV (reference sequence). This CDR3 has 16 amino acids. J gave up 6 bases and V 3 bases, and 4 bases lay outside the gene matches.

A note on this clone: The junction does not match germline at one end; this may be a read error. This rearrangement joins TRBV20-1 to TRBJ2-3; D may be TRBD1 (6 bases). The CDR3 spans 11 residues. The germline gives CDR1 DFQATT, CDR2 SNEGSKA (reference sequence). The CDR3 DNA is TGCAGTGCAGTACAGGGCAACCAGGGACGTTTC. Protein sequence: CSAVQGNQGRF.

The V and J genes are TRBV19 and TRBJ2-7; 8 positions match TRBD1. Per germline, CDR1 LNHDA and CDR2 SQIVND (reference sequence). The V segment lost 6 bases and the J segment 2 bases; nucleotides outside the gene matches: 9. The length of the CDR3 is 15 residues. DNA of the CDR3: TGTGCCAGTAGCGACGGACAGGGACGGACCTACGAGCAGTACTTC. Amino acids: CASSDGQGRTYEQYF. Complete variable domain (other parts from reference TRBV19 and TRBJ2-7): DGGITQSPKYLFRKEGQNVTLSCEQNLNHDAMYWYRQDPGQGLRLIYYSQIVNDFQKGDIAEGYSVSREKKESFPLTVTSAQKNPTAFYLCASSDGQGRTYEQYFGPGTRLTVT.

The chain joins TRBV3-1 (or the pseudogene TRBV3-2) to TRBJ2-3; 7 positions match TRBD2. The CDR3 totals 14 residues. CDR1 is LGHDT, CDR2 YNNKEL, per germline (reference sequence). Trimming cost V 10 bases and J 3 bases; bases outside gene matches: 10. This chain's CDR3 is CATQRDGNTDTQYF. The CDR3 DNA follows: TGTGCCACTCAGCGGGACGGGAATACAGATACGCAGTATTTT.

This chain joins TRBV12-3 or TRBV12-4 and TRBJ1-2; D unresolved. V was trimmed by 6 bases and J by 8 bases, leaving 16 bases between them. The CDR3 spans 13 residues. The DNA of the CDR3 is TGTGCCAGCAGCCAATCAGAAGGAGGAGGCTACACCTTC. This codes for CASSQSEGGGYTF.

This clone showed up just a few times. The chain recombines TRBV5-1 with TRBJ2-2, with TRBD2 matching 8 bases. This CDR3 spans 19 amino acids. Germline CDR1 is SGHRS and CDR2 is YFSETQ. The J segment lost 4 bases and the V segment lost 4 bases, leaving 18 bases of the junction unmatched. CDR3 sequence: CASSPEGAGGPSGTGELFF. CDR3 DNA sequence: TGCGCCAGCAGCCCCGAGGGTGCGGGGGGCCCGTCGGGCACCGGGGAGCTGTTTTTT. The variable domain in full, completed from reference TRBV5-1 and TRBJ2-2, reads KAGVTQTPRYLIKTRGQQVTLSCSPISGHRSVSWYQQTPGQGLQFLFEYFSETQRNKGNFPGRFSGRQFSNSRSEMNVSTLELGDSALYLCASSPEGAGGPSGTGELFFGEGSRLTVL.

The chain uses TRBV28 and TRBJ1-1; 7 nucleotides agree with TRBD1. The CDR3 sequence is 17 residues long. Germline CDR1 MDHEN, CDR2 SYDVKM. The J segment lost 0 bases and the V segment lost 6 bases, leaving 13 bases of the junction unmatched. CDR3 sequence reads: CASRPSTPGQMNTEAFF. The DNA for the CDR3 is TGTGCCAGCAGACCTTCCACGCCGGGACAGATGAACACTGAAGCTTTCTTT.

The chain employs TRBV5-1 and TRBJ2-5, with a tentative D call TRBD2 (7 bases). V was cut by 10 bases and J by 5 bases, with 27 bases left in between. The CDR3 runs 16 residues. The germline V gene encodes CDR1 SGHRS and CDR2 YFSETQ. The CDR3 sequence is CARCRGLAGAGETQYF. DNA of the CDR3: TGCGCCCGCTGCCGGGGACTCGCGGGGGCGGGGGAGACCCAGTACTTC.

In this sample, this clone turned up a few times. The CDR3 DNA reads TGCGCCAGCAGCCCTGGGACAGGGGGCCCCAATCAGCCCCAGCATTTT. It is translated as CASSPGTGGPNQPQHF. The chain recombines TRBV5-1 with TRBJ1-5, with TRBD1 identical over 12 bases. The CDR3 contains 16 residues. The V and J ends lost 4 bases and 3 bases, in that order; junction bases with no gene match: 5. The germline gives CDR1 SGHRS, CDR2 YFSETQ.

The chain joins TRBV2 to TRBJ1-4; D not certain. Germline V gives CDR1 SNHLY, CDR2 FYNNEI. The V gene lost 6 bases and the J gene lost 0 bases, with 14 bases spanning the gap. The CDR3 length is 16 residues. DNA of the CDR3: TGTGCCAGCAGCGACCCGGCGGGAGCAACTAATGAAAAACTGTTTTTT. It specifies CASSDPAGATNEKLFF.

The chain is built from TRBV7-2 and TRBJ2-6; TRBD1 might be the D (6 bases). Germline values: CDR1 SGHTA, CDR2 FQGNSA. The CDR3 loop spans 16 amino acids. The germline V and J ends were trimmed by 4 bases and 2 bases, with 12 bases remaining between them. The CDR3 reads CASSSFTGPGANVLTF. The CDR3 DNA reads TGTGCCAGCAGCTCATTTACAGGGCCTGGGGCCAACGTCCTGACTTTC.

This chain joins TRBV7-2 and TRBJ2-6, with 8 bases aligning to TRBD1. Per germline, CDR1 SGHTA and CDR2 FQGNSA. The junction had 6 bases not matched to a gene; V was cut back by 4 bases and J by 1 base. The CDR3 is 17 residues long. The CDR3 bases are TGTGCCAGCAGCTATGGACAGGGAGCGTCTGGGGCCAACGTCCTGACTTTC. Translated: CASSYGQGASGANVLTF.

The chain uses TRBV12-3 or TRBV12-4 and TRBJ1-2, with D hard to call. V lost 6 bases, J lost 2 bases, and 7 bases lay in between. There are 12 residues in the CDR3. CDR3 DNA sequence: TGTGCCAGCAGCGTCAGGAACTATGGCTACACCTTC. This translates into CASSVRNYGYTF.

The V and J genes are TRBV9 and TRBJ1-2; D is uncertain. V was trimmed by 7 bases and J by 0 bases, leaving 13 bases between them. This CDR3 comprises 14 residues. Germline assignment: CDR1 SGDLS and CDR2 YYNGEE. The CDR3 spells CASLTERSNYGYTF. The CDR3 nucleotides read TGTGCCAGCCTGACTGAGAGGTCTAACTATGGCTACACCTTC.